These 26 T cell receptor beta chains originate from one sample sequenced in a study of sequential checkpoint blockade in melanoma. Documented treatment: randomized to nivolumab then ipilimumab (arm A) or the reverse (arm B). This table comes from immunoSEQ multiplex PCR, and its TCRdb copy is limited to in-frame clones, with some not included. The data show 15,000 to 20,000 clones, about two thirds seen once. The source material was CD8+ T cells sorted from blood (inferred from file names), sampled from a patient given nivolumab and ipilimumab in sequence. The receptors derive from a human donor with melanoma.

The chain recombines TRBV10-3 with TRBJ2-1; D not certain. Per germline, CDR1 ENHRY and CDR2 SYGVKD. Trimming cost V 0 bases and J 5 bases, with 17 bases left between them. The CDR3 totals 17 residues. This CDR3 reads CAISESITAQQHNEQFF. In DNA, the CDR3 is TGTGCCATCAGTGAGTCGATCACGGCGCAACAGCACAATGAGCAGTTCTTC.

This chain connects TRBV13 to TRBJ2-7; 12 nucleotides match TRBD2. Germline CDR1 reads PRHDT; CDR2 reads FYEKMQ (reference sequence). The CDR3 totals 16 residues. After removal of 6 bases from V and 0 bases from J, the junction contained 6 bases not matched to a gene. The DNA of the CDR3 is TGTGCCAGCAGTTATCTAGCGGGAGGGAGCTCCTACGAGCAGTACTTC. It is translated as CASSYLAGGSSYEQYF. The entire variable domain, with the rest obtained from reference TRBV13 and TRBJ2-7, is as follows: AAGVIQSPRHLIKEKRETATLKCYPIPRHDTVYWYQQGPGQDPQFLISFYEKMQSDKGSIPDRFSAQQFSDYHSELNMSSLELGDSALYFCASSYLAGGSSYEQYFGPGTRLTVT.

The rearrangement uses TRBV5-5 and TRBJ2-7, with unresolved D. The CDR3 contains 13 residues. V lost 7 bases to trimming and J lost 6 bases, with 17 bases between them. Germline CDR1 SGHKS, CDR2 YYEKEE (reference sequence). This CDR3 reads CASQPILAGEQYF. The CDR3 DNA reads TGTGCCAGCCAACCGATATTGGCTGGCGAGCAGTACTTC.

V and J are TRBV29-1 and TRBJ2-7, with 13 bases aligning to TRBD2. Per germline, CDR1 SQVTM and CDR2 ANQGSEA. The trim removed 7 bases at V and 7 bases at J, leaving 7 bases unmatched. The CDR3 is 13 residues long. CDR3 bases: TGCAGCGCCTGGACTAGCGGGAGTGTGGAGCAGTACTTC. It yields the protein CSAWTSGSVEQYF.

This rearrangement joins TRBV27 to TRBJ1-5, with 8 positions matching TRBD1. The CDR3 has 14 amino acids. CDR1 and CDR2 from the germline V gene are MNHEY and SMNVEV (reference sequence). V was clipped by 6 bases and J by 2 bases; unmatched bases: 3. CDR3 sequence: CASRETGGNQPQHF. CDR3 nucleotide sequence: TGTGCCAGCAGAGAGACAGGGGGCAATCAGCCCCAGCATTTT.

The rearrangement uses TRBV25-1 and TRBJ1-3; D might be TRBD1 (5 bases). The CDR3 runs to 15 residues. The V gene's germline CDR1 is MGHDK and CDR2 SYGVNS. V gave up 2 bases and J gave up 0 bases, with 8 bases separating them. In DNA form, the CDR3 reads TGTGCCAGCAGTGAAGGAGACAGCTCTGGAAACACCATATATTTT. Translating gives CASSEGDSSGNTIYF.

The rearrangement links TRBV9 to TRBJ1-4; the D gene is possibly TRBD1 (5 bases). V lost 1 base to trimming and J lost 3 bases, with 13 bases between them. The CDR3 has 16 residues. Per the germline V gene, CDR1 is SGDLS and CDR2 is YYNGEE. The CDR3 here is CASSVKAGPANEKLFF. The CDR3 nucleotides read TGTGCCAGCAGCGTAAAGGCAGGGCCGGCTAATGAAAAACTGTTTTTT.

Concerning this clone: At the DNA level, this CDR3 is encoded by other sequences in the same sample as well. This chain uses TRBV9 with TRBJ1-1; 8 positions match TRBD1. Per germline, CDR1 SGDLS and CDR2 YYNGEE. There are 13 residues in the CDR3. With V trimmed by 3 bases and J by 8 bases, 6 bases remained unmatched. In DNA form, the CDR3 reads TGTGCCAGCAGCGAGACTGGGACAGGAGAAGCTTTCTTT. Translation: CASSETGTGEAFF. Full variable domain (rest looked up from reference TRBV9 and TRBJ1-1): DSGVTQTPKHLITATGQRVTLRCSPRSGDLSVYWYQQSLDQGLQFLIQYYNGEERAKGNILERFSAQQFPDLHSELNLSSLELGDSALYFCASSETGTGEAFFGQGTRLTVV.

The chain is built from TRBV7-9 and TRBJ2-7; the D gene is possibly TRBD1 (5 bases). The CDR3 covers 14 residues. Germline lookup yields CDR1 SEHNR and CDR2 FQNEAQ (reference sequence). The ends were cut back, 0 bases at V and 3 bases at J, with 9 bases in the middle. In DNA, the CDR3 is TGTGCCAGCAGCTTAGCGGGGCCATACTACGAGCAGTACTTC. Translating gives CASSLAGPYYEQYF. Combining the CDR3 with reference TRBV7-9 and TRBJ2-7 gives the whole variable domain DTGVSQNPRHKITKRGQNVTFRCDPISEHNRLYWYRQTLGQGPEFLTYFQNEAQLEKSRLLSDRFSAERPKGSFSTLEIQRTEQGDSAMYLCASSLAGPYYEQYFGPGTRLTVT.

The DNA for the CDR3 is TGTGCCAGTAGTCCGAAGACAGGGGGGAACACCGGGGAGCTGTTTTTT. Its translation is CASSPKTGGNTGELFF. The J gene is TRBJ2-2, the V gene TRBV19, with 9 nucleotides matching TRBD1. This CDR3 has 16 amino acids. Per germline, CDR1 LNHDA and CDR2 SQIVND (reference sequence). V lost 5 bases to trimming and J lost 1 base; unmatched junction nucleotides: 5.

J is TRBJ1-2 and V is TRBV9, with 8 bases fitting TRBD1. The CDR3 covers 15 residues. V lost 0 bases to trimming and J lost 3 bases; unmatched junction nucleotides: 4. Germline V CDR1 and CDR2: SGDLS, YYNGEE. The CDR3 DNA follows: TGTGCCAGCAGCGTAGAACAGGGGGGGCACTATGGCTACACCTTC. Protein sequence: CASSVEQGGHYGYTF.

This clone has only a few counts. The DNA of the CDR3 is TGCGCCAGCAGCCAAAAGCGGGGGTCCGAGCAGTACTTC. Translated: CASSQKRGSEQYF. The chain employs TRBV4-1 and TRBJ2-7; TRBD2 matches at 8 bases. CDR1 is MGHRA and CDR2 is YSYEKL in the germline V gene. This CDR3 spans 13 amino acids. J gave up 6 bases and V 2 bases, and 3 bases lay outside the gene matches.

DNA for the CDR3: TGTGCCAGTAGGAACTCGGGACAGAAAAGGGCTGAAGCTTTCTTT. Translated, it gives CASRNSGQKRAEAFF. The chain combines TRBV19 with TRBJ1-1, with 7 bases matching TRBD1. J gave up 6 bases and V 6 bases, and 13 bases lay outside the gene matches. CDR3 length: 15 residues. The germline V gene encodes CDR1 LNHDA and CDR2 SQIVND (reference sequence).

This clone was detected only a few times. The rearrangement uses TRBV6-1 and TRBJ1-6; D is unresolved. CDR3 length equals 14 residues. Trimming took 3 bases from V and 5 from J, leaving 8 bases between them. CDR1 MNHNS and CDR2 SASEGT come from the germline V gene. The CDR3 nucleotides read TGTGCCAGCAGTGAGTCGGGTGATAATTCACCCCTCCACTTT. Amino acids: CASSESGDNSPLHF.

The V call is TRBV9, the J call TRBJ1-2; 7 bases match TRBD1. Losses at the gene ends were 3 bases for V and 0 bases for J; bases not matched to a gene: 23. This CDR3 spans 21 amino acids. The germline CDR1 and CDR2 sequences are SGDLS and YYNGEE. Written as DNA, the CDR3 is TGTGCCAGCAGCGATGGTAGGGATGGGACGGAGGACAGGCCTTCTAACTATGGCTACACCTTC. It yields the protein CASSDGRDGTEDRPSNYGYTF.

V is TRBV30 and J is TRBJ1-5; D unclear. The CDR3 runs to 15 residues. Trimming took off 3 bases at V and 3 bases at J, with 15 bases between the two ends. Germline loops: CDR1 GTSNPN, CDR2 SVGIG (reference sequence). CDR3 in DNA: TGTGCCTGGAGCCCGCGGGTGGGAGCCAATCAGCCCCAGCATTTT. This translates into CAWSPRVGANQPQHF.

This clone was seen just once. V usage is TRBV4-3 and J usage is TRBJ2-1; tentative D call: TRBD1 (6 bases). V lost 7 bases and J 2 bases, leaving 12 bases between the germline ends. Germline CDR1 is LGHNA and CDR2 is YSLEER. This CDR3 spans 14 amino acids. Written as DNA, the CDR3 is TGCGCCAGCACCTCCGGGACAACCTACAATGAGCAGTTCTTC. It translates to CASTSGTTYNEQFF.

This chain connects TRBV15 to TRBJ1-1, with no clear D. With 0 bases removed from V and 1 base from J, the gap between germline ends came to 6 bases. The germline gives CDR1 LNHNV, CDR2 YYDKDF (reference sequence). This CDR3 region has 14 residues. The CDR3 spells CATSRESGNTEAFF. CDR3 DNA: TGTGCCACCAGCAGAGAATCGGGGAACACTGAAGCTTTCTTT. Variable domain in full (rest from reference TRBV15 and TRBJ1-1): DAMVIQNPRYQVTQFGKPVTLSCSQTLNHNVMYWYQQKSSQAPKLLFHYYDKDFNNEADTPDNFQSRRPNTSFCFLDIRSPGLGDTAMYLCATSRESGNTEAFFGQGTRLTVV.

This clone was picked up a small number of times. The CDR3 loop reads CASSPGTSGNEQFF. The DNA of the CDR3 is TGTGCCAGCAGCCCCGGGACTAGCGGAAATGAGCAGTTCTTC. The gene calls are TRBV7-2 and TRBJ2-1, with TRBD2 identical over 11 bases. Germline trimming cut 5 bases from V and 7 bases from J; bases unmatched to any gene: 4. CDR1 SGHTA and CDR2 FQGNSA come from the germline V gene. The length of the CDR3 is 14 residues. Using reference TRBV7-2 and TRBJ2-1 for the parts outside the CDR3, the full variable domain is GAGVSQSPSNKVTEKGKDVELRCDPISGHTALYWYRQSLGQGLEFLIYFQGNSAPDKSGLPSDRFSAERTGGSVSTLTIQRTQQEDSAVYLCASSPGTSGNEQFFGPGTRLTVL.

The chain uses TRBV11-2 and TRBJ1-2; D remains unclear. CDR3 size: 15 residues. Germline assignment: CDR1 SGHAT and CDR2 FQNNGV. Trimming removed 6 bases from V and 2 bases from J, with 16 bases in between. CDR3 in amino acids: CASSHNPQLNYGYTF. In nucleotides, the CDR3 is TGTGCCAGCAGTCATAACCCACAGCTGAACTATGGCTACACCTTC.

The gene calls are TRBV4-1 and TRBJ2-1; D perhaps matches TRBD2 (5 bases). The CDR3 is 15 residues long. Trimming shortened V by 0 bases and J by 7 bases, and 13 bases separated the two germline ends. Germline assignment: CDR1 MGHRA and CDR2 YSYEKL. The CDR3 protein is CASSQDRGIGNEQFF. The CDR3 bases are TGCGCCAGCAGCCAAGATCGAGGGATCGGGAATGAGCAGTTCTTC.

The sample holds a few counts of this clone. The chain is built from TRBV7-9 and TRBJ2-1, with TRBD2 matching 10 bases. CDR1 is SEHNR, CDR2 FQNEAQ, per germline (reference sequence). V was pared by 10 bases and J by 6 bases, with 9 bases of the junction left unmatched. This CDR3 spans 14 amino acids. The CDR3 sequence is CATTETSGINEQFF. The CDR3 coding sequence is TGTGCCACCACCGAAACTAGCGGGATCAATGAGCAGTTCTTC. Based on the CDR3 plus reference TRBV7-9 and TRBJ2-1, the full variable domain is DTGVSQNPRHKITKRGQNVTFRCDPISEHNRLYWYRQTLGQGPEFLTYFQNEAQLEKSRLLSDRFSAERPKGSFSTLEIQRTEQGDSAMYLCATTETSGINEQFFGPGTRLTVL.

The chain combines TRBV11-2 with TRBJ1-2; the D gene is possibly TRBD1 (6 bases). Germline V gene lookup returns CDR1 SGHAT and CDR2 FQNNGV. V lost 5 bases, J lost 0 bases, and 19 bases lay in between. This CDR3 region has 17 residues. The CDR3: CASSTKGHATSNYGYTF. As DNA, the CDR3 is TGTGCCAGCAGCACGAAGGGACACGCAACCTCTAACTATGGCTACACCTTC.

This sequence joins TRBV7-8 and TRBJ2-2; D gene uncertain. There are 18 residues in the CDR3. The germline gives CDR1 SGHVS, CDR2 FQNEAQ. Trimming took off 1 base at V and 1 base at J, with 16 bases between the two ends. The CDR3 coding sequence is TGTGCCAGCAGCTTAGAGCGTGCGAAGCTGGGGAACACCGGGGAGCTGTTTTTT. It codes for CASSLERAKLGNTGELFF.

This clone has only one observation. The J gene is TRBJ2-7, the V gene TRBV5-5; D uncertain. The CDR3 contains 13 residues. Germline assignment: CDR1 SGHKS and CDR2 YYEKEE (reference sequence). Trimming left V 4 bases short and J 9 bases short, with 17 bases between. The CDR3 is CASSADWNFGQYF. CDR3 DNA sequence: TGTGCCAGCAGCGCCGACTGGAACTTCGGGCAGTACTTC.

This clone was seen once. The chain couples TRBV4-2 to TRBJ2-7, with D maybe TRBD1 (5 bases). V lost 4 bases and J 2 bases, leaving 21 bases between the germline ends. The CDR3 totals 17 residues. The germline gives CDR1 LGHNA, CDR2 YNFKEQ. The CDR3 nucleotides are TGTGCCAGCAGCCCCGAGCCTGGGGCAGACTTAACCTACGAGCAGTACTTC. Amino acid sequence: CASSPEPGADLTYEQYF.